The 7 T cell receptor beta chains below all came from one sample that was sequenced in a study of T-cell reconstitution after alpha-beta-depleted transplantation in children. Construction of the TCRbeta library involved unique molecular identifiers. TCRdb recomputed calls from the PCR reads with MiXCR, one row per CDR3 protein. The profile covers hundreds of thousands of distinct CDR3 sequences, with over 9.5% appearing a single time and about 4.3% taken by the ten largest. The sequencing used PBMCs from the stem cell graft donor, collected from the stem cell graft. These receptors all stem from a human donor who donated a stem cell graft to a child with acute myeloid leukemia.

Comments on this clonotype: One base away lies a much larger clone, so this may be a sequencing read error. This chain connects TRBV6-6 to TRBJ2-2, with a tentative D call TRBD2 (6 bases). CDR1 is MNHNY, CDR2 SVGAGI, per germline (reference sequence). This CDR3 is 13 amino acids long. CDR3 protein: CASKGGPPGGLFF. The CDR3 nucleotides are TGTGCCAGCAAGGGTGGTCCACCCGGGGGGCTGTTTTTT.

In this sample, this clonotype turned up many times. The chain links TRBV3-1 to TRBJ2-1; 7 bases align to TRBD2. CDR3 size: 12 residues. Germline assignment: CDR1 LGHDT and CDR2 YNNKEL (reference sequence). V was clipped by 1 base and J by 11 bases; unmatched bases: 2. As DNA, the CDR3 is TGTGCCAGCAGCCAAGGGGAGGGACAGCAGTTCTTC. Its translation: CASSQGEGQQFF.

The CDR3 spells CASSQLAGGDTNEQFF. For the CDR3, the DNA is TGTGCCAGCAGCCAGCTAGCGGGGGGGGACACCAATGAGCAGTTCTTC. The chain has TRBV4-2 and TRBJ2-1, with 12 bases identical to TRBD2. The V gene's germline CDR1 is LGHNA and CDR2 YNFKEQ. V was clipped by 3 bases and J by 6 bases; unmatched bases: 6. The CDR3 is 16 amino acids.

V is TRBV10-3 and J is TRBJ2-1; TRBD2 matches 13 bases. Germline V lookup: CDR1 ENHRY, CDR2 SYGVKD. V shed 3 bases, J shed 7 bases, and the junction held 9 bases outside the gene matches. The CDR3 is 17 amino acids. The DNA for the CDR3 is TGTGCCATCAGTGACTCCGGGACTAGCGGGACCCTGAATGAGCAGTTCTTC. Translated, it gives CAISDSGTSGTLNEQFF.

This clonotype was recorded many times. The chain recombines TRBV30 with TRBJ2-1, with 8 bases fitting TRBD2. CDR3 length equals 14 residues. CDR1 and CDR2 from the germline V gene are GTSNPN and SVGIG (reference sequence). V gave up 7 bases and J gave up 5 bases; unmatched junction bases: 10. The CDR3 bases are TGTGCCTCGAACGGGGCGGGAGGTGACAATGAGCAGTTCTTC. Translation: CASNGAGGDNEQFF.

This clonotype was counted between two and nine times. The chain recombines TRBV6-5 with TRBJ1-6; D uncertain. Per the germline V gene, CDR1 is MNHEY and CDR2 is SVGAGI. The V end lost 4 bases, the J end lost 9 bases, and 10 bases lay between the germline ends. CDR3 length: 13 residues. CDR3 nucleotides: TGTGCCAGCAGTTCCTTCAGAGGTTCACCCCTCCACTTT. It yields the protein CASSSFRGSPLHF.

This clonotype was recorded at least ten times. This CDR3 reads CASSFWNEQFF. In nucleotides, the CDR3 is TGTGCCAGCAGTTTTTGGAATGAGCAGTTCTTC. The genes are TRBV27 and TRBJ2-1; no firm D call. Germline V gene lookup returns CDR1 MNHEY and CDR2 SMNVEV (reference sequence). This CDR3 has 11 amino acids. The V end was cut by 3 bases, the J end by 7 bases, with 4 bases between.